This T cell receptor beta chain was sequenced for a study of cytomegalovirus exposure and HLA in healthy donors. This clone was counted only a few times. Antigen: not known. The V and J ends lost 5 bases and 5 bases respectively, with 22 bases between them. CDR1 and CDR2 (germline): SGHNT, YYREEE (reference sequence). There are 16 residues in the CDR3. Study-wide points: Later work found most CMV-associated TCR beta chains apparently HLA-restricted. Only CMV serostatus was available as immune exposure information. Researchers reported in a later analysis that a missense DCLRE1C variant was tied to TCR beta V- and J-gene trimming. Among TCR sequences, most were rare, though some public TCRs appeared in many donors.

Primers included in the PCR were 60 Vbeta and 13 Jbeta primers. Using immunoSEQ multiplex PCR, the repertoire was profiled, and TCRdb retains in-frame clones only, with some absent. The table has about 140,000 clones, 82% seen once. The origin of this receptor is a male donor in good health and CMV-seronegative. Sequenced sample: PBMCs. The chain links TRBV5-4 to TRBJ1-1; TRBD1 might be the D (5 bases). This CDR3 reads CASRLRGLGRSTEAFF. The CDR3 DNA reads TGTGCCAGCAGGTTGAGGGGTTTGGGTCGGAGTACTGAAGCTTTCTTT. The full variable domain, with the rest looked up from reference TRBV5-4 and TRBJ1-1, is ETGVTQSPTHLIKTRGQQVTLRCSSQSGHNTVSWYQQALGQGPQFIFQYYREEENGRGNFPPRFSGLQFPNYSSELNVNALELDDSALYLCASRLRGLGRSTEAFFGQGTRLTVV.